The 7 T cell receptor beta chains presented below share a single source sample, sequenced in a study of blood T cell repertoires in COVID-19. Clones were read by immunoSEQ multiplex PCR, and TCRdb kept only the in-frame ones, dropping some. The sample holds around 150,000 clones, approximately 80% seen once. The sequenced sample consisted of peripheral blood. These receptors were taken from a woman of 80 years or more with active or convalescent COVID-19.

The V and J genes are TRBV6-1 and TRBJ1-1; TRBD1 matches at 9 bases. The CDR3 sequence is 15 residues long. Germline loops: CDR1 MNHNS, CDR2 SASEGT. Losses at the gene ends were 8 bases for V and 5 bases for J; bases not matched to a gene: 12. CDR3 sequence reads: CASGGQGGLRTEAFF. CDR3 nucleotides: TGTGCCAGCGGGGGACAGGGTGGTTTGAGGACTGAAGCTTTCTTT.

The chain carries TRBV5-1 and TRBJ1-6, with D maybe TRBD1 (6 bases). The CDR3 length is 15 residues. From germline, CDR1 is SGHRS and CDR2 YFSETQ. The V end was cut by 0 bases, the J end by 9 bases, with 13 bases between. This CDR3 is CASSLGLGAGSPLHF. The DNA for the CDR3 is TGCGCCAGCAGCTTGGGTTTGGGGGCGGGTTCACCCCTCCACTTT. Full variable domain (missing parts from reference TRBV5-1 and TRBJ1-6): KAGVTQTPRYLIKTRGQQVTLSCSPISGHRSVSWYQQTPGQGLQFLFEYFSETQRNKGNFPGRFSGRQFSNSRSEMNVSTLELGDSALYLCASSLGLGAGSPLHFGNGTRLTVT.

The chain recombines TRBV19 with TRBJ1-6, with D unresolved. Deletions cut 4 bases from V and 0 bases from J, with 10 bases between. This CDR3 has 16 amino acids. CDR1 and CDR2 (germline): LNHDA, SQIVND (reference sequence). The chain's CDR3 is CASSRALSSYNSPLHF. The CDR3 nucleotides read TGTGCCAGTAGTAGGGCACTGAGCTCCTATAATTCACCCCTCCACTTT.

The CDR3: CASSRTAGNTIYF. The CDR3 nucleotides are TGTGCCAGCAGCCGGACAGCTGGAAACACCATATATTTT. V usage is TRBV3-1 (or the pseudogene TRBV3-2) and J usage is TRBJ1-3; TRBD1 is a possible D gene (6 bases). The CDR3 loop spans 13 amino acids. Trimming took off 4 bases at V and 2 bases at J, with 6 bases between the two ends. The germline V gene has CDR1 LGHDT and CDR2 YNNKEL (reference sequence).

The chain joins TRBV7-2 to TRBJ1-1; 9 nucleotides match TRBD1. Germline V gene sequence: CDR1 SGHTA, CDR2 FQGNSA. The CDR3 runs 18 residues. V shed 1 base and J 0 bases; nucleotides not matched to a gene: 9. The CDR3, as DNA: TGTGCCAGCAGCTTAGAAGCACCCGGGACAGGGATGAACACTGAAGCTTTCTTT. Encoded protein: CASSLEAPGTGMNTEAFF.

In its sample, this clone was seen once. This chain uses TRBV5-1 with TRBJ2-3, with D possibly matching TRBD2 (6 bases). Trimming removed 8 bases at V and 3 bases at J, with 19 bases between. Germline V gene data show CDR1 as SGHRS and CDR2 as YFSETQ. The CDR3 sequence is 15 residues long. The CDR3 sequence: CASTPGGYQTDTQYF. For the CDR3, the DNA is TGCGCCAGTACCCCCGGGGGATACCAAACAGATACGCAGTATTTT.

The rearrangement uses TRBV9 and TRBJ1-2, with D unresolved. Germline V gene lookup returns CDR1 SGDLS and CDR2 YYNGEE. The CDR3 is made up of 13 amino acids. V was shortened by 0 bases and J by 8 bases, with 11 bases between the two germline ends. As DNA, the CDR3 is TGTGCCAGCAGCGTAGGTGGGCGAGAGGGCTACACCTTC. Protein product: CASSVGGREGYTF. The variable domain in full, completed from reference TRBV9 and TRBJ1-2, reads DSGVTQTPKHLITATGQRVTLRCSPRSGDLSVYWYQQSLDQGLQFLIQYYNGEERAKGNILERFSAQQFPDLHSELNLSSLELGDSALYFCASSVGGREGYTFGSGTRLTVV.